This is a list of T cell receptor beta chains from one sample in a study of shared clonotypes between healthy human individuals. Measured with immunoSEQ multiplex PCR; TCRdb has only the in-frame clones, and not every one. The sample contains around 640,000 clones, about 96% of which appear only once. Sequenced: naive CD8+ T cells sorted from blood. The receptors were gathered from a woman aged 25-40 years in good health. The conserved cysteine and the conserved F or W are not part of the CDR3 here. The order of the fields is V gene, clone size, J gene, CDR3 protein. Rows may omit the clone size; those that give it use once, few, many or a size class.

v_gene: TRBV6-1
abundance: -
j_gene: TRBJ2-7
CDR3aa: ASSVHRGLSYEQY

v_gene: TRBV5-6
abundance: -
j_gene: TRBJ2-7
CDR3aa: ASSLGGGRASEQY

v_gene: TRBV28
abundance: -
j_gene: TRBJ2-1
CDR3aa: ATSRDRGLGEQF

v_gene: TRBV28
abundance: -
j_gene: TRBJ2-7
CDR3aa: ASSHKIGQLSPYEQY

v_gene: TRBV4-2
abundance: once
j_gene: -
CDR3aa: ASSQDLGTSSYEQY

v_gene: TRBV27
abundance: -
j_gene: TRBJ2-3
CDR3aa: ASSFALAGDTQY

v_gene: TRBV6-1
abundance: -
j_gene: TRBJ2-7
CDR3aa: ASSEAPAGAYEQY

v_gene: TRBV2
abundance: -
j_gene: TRBJ2-1
CDR3aa: ASSRFFALDNEQF

v_gene: TRBV27
abundance: -
j_gene: TRBJ2-5
CDR3aa: ASSFIGTGGAETQY

v_gene: TRBV27
abundance: once
j_gene: TRBJ1-2
CDR3aa: ASSLAAAGSSNYGFGYT

v_gene: TRBV28
abundance: -
j_gene: TRBJ2-7
CDR3aa: ASIAYEQY